Presented here are 5 T cell receptor beta chains from one specimen sequenced in a study of identical twins. TCRdb re-derived calls from the 5' RACE reads in MiXCR, one entry per CDR3 protein. The repertoire consists of approximately 890,000 distinct CDR3 sequences, with about 12% occurring once and the leading ten covering around 1.6%. These data also featured in a second study, about yellow fever vaccine responses in identical twins.

Sequenced: PBMCs. The receptor set was obtained from a woman in her late teens or twenties in good health.

The chain uses TRBV15 and TRBJ1-6; D gene uncertain. Per germline, CDR1 LNHNV and CDR2 YYDKDF (reference sequence). The V and J ends lost 1 base and 3 bases respectively, with 4 bases between them. This CDR3 contains 14 residues. The CDR3 coding sequence is TGTGCCACCAGCAGAGCCATCTATAATTCACCCCTCCACTTT. Encoded protein: CATSRAIYNSPLHF.

The chain employs TRBV5-6 and TRBJ2-7, with 8 positions matching TRBD1. The J segment lost 6 bases and the V segment lost 4 bases, leaving 18 bases of the junction unmatched. This CDR3 comprises 17 residues. The germline CDR1 and CDR2 sequences are SGHDT and YYEEEE. The CDR3 DNA is TGTGCCAGCAGCGGATTCGAGGCAGGGGGCACGTTTTTCGAGCAGTACTTC. This gives the protein CASSGFEAGGTFFEQYF.

This clonotype turned up a few times. The V and J genes are TRBV10-3 and TRBJ1-1, with D perhaps TRBD1 (5 bases). This CDR3 has 15 residues. Germline CDR1 is ENHRY and CDR2 is SYGVKD. Deletions cut 7 bases from V and 6 bases from J, with 21 bases between. The CDR3 loop is CAIKGAQQGISEAFF. Written as DNA, the CDR3 is TGTGCCATCAAAGGGGCCCAGCAGGGAATCTCTGAAGCTTTCTTT.

The J gene is TRBJ1-1, the V gene TRBV24-1; 10 positions match TRBD1. The CDR3 spans 16 residues. Trimming removed 0 bases from V and 6 bases from J; junction bases left unmatched: 6. Per germline, CDR1 KGHDR and CDR2 SFDVKD. For the CDR3, the DNA is TGTGCCACCAGTGATTTGCAATTGACAGGGGGCTCTGAAGCTTTCTTT. This sequence encodes CATSDLQLTGGSEAFF.

This clonotype occurred a few times. The chain links TRBV19 to TRBJ2-7; 8 nucleotides line up with TRBD2. This CDR3 has 15 residues. Trimming took 3 bases from V and 9 from J; bases not matched to a gene: 13. CDR1 is LNHDA and CDR2 is SQIVND in the germline V gene (reference sequence). This CDR3 reads CASSISLAGAPVQYF. CDR3 in DNA: TGTGCCAGTAGTATTTCTCTAGCGGGTGCGCCGGTGCAGTACTTC.